This T cell receptor (beta chain) was identified in a study of CD8 T cells in ankylosing spondylitis. Study findings and constraints: Clones linked to disease were reported to show significant enrichment in matched ankylosing spondylitis synovial fluid.

On this clonotype itself: Its target is not known. A read error is possible here, since a much larger clone lies one base away.

This CDR3 contains 13 residues. Germline values: CDR1 LNHNV, CDR2 YYDKDF (reference sequence). TCRdb re-called the 5' RACE reads with MiXCR, one entry per CDR3 protein. Altogether under 400,000 distinct CDR3 sequences are present, 9.5% to 13% being singletons, with the ten largest covering roughly 9.2%. Sequenced: blood, either unsorted or a sorted T cell fraction (not recorded which). The rearrangement uses TRBV15 and TRBJ1-5, with D hard to call. The sequence came from a female donor with ankylosing spondylitis or in good health (not recorded which). The CDR3 loop is CATCRLPTQPQHF. CDR3 DNA: TGTGCCACCTGCAGACTTCCAACCCAGCCCCAGCATTTT. Full variable domain (remainder filled in from reference TRBV15 and TRBJ1-5): DAMVIQNPRYQVTQFGKPVTLSCSQTLNHNVMYWYQQKSSQAPKLLFHYYDKDFNNEADTPDNFQSRRPNTSFCFLDIRSPGLGDTAMYLCATCRLPTQPQHFGDGTRLSIL.